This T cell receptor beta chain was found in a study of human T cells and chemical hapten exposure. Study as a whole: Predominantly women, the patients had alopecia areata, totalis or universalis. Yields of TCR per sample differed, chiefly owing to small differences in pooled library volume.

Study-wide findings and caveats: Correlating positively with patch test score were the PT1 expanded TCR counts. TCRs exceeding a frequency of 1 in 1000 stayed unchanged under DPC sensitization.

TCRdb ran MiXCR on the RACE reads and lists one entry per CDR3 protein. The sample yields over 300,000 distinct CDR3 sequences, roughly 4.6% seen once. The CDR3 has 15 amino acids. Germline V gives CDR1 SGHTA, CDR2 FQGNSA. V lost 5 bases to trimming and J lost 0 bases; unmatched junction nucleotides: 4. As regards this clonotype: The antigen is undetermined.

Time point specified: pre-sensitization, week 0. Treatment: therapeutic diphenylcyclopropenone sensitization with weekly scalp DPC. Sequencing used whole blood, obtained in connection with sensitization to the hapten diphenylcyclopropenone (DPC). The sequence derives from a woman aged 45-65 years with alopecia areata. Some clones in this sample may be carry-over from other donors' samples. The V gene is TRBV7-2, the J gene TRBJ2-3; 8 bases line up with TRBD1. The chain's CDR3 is CASSRTGPSTDTQYF. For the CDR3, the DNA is TGTGCCAGCAGCCGGACAGGGCCGAGCACAGATACGCAGTATTTT.